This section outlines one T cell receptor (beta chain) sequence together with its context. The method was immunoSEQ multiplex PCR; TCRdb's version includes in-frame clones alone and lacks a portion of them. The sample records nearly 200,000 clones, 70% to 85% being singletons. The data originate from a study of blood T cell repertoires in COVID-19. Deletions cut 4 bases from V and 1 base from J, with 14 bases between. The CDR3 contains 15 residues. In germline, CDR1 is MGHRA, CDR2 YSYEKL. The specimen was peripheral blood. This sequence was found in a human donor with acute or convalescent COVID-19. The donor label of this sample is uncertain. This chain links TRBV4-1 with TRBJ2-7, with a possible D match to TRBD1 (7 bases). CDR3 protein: CASSRGTVLSYEQYF. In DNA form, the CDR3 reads TGCGCCAGCAGCCGCGGGACAGTCCTTTCCTACGAGCAGTACTTC.